Presented here are 9 T cell receptor beta chains from one specimen sequenced in a study of low-dose radiotherapy and immunotherapy resistance in tumors. Stated time point: after trial treatment. Treatment reported: LDRT plus nivolumab, ipilimumab, low-dose cyclophosphamide and aspirin (RACIN trial). TCRs were put through roughly 19 PCR cycles of amplification with Phusion. A constant-region primer and the V-primer adapter served as the primer pair. TCRdb reanalysed the reads using MiXCR and keeps one entry per CDR3 protein. The sample lists roughly 50,000 distinct CDR3 sequences, approximately 35% occurring once. The sample here was PBMCs, taken after low-dose radiotherapy plus immunotherapy. The origin of the receptors is a male donor with rectosigmoid adenocarcinoma.

A remark on this clonotype: This sequence is one base from a far larger clone and is likely a read error. This chain links TRBV28 with TRBJ2-1; D remains unclear. The CDR3 runs 15 residues. V lost 8 bases, J lost 10 bases, and 24 bases lay in between. Germline-derived CDR1 and CDR2 are MDHEN and SYDVKM. DNA for the CDR3: TGTGCCAGCCGCACGCAGGCAGCGCACCCCTACGAGCAGTTCTTC. Residues: CASRTQAAHPYEQFF. The full variable domain, in which reference TRBV28 and TRBJ2-1 provide the parts outside the CDR3, is DVKVTQSSRYLVKRTGEKVFLECVQDMDHENMFWYRQDPGLGLRLIYFSYDVKMKEKGDIPEGYSVSREKKERFSLILESASTNQTSMYLCASRTQAAHPYEQFFGPGTRLTVL.

The chain joins TRBV6-8 to TRBJ1-1; TRBD1 might be the D (5 bases). The CDR3 has 15 residues. Germline V gene sequence: CDR1 MNHGY, CDR2 SAAAGT. The germline V and J ends were trimmed by 2 bases and 4 bases, with 14 bases remaining between them. The CDR3 protein is CASSYDGGAGTEAFF. The CDR3 bases are TGTGCCAGCAGTTACGATGGGGGAGCTGGCACTGAAGCTTTCTTT.

This clonotype has at least ten counts. The J gene is TRBJ2-1, the V gene TRBV9; 10 positions match TRBD2. J was trimmed by 9 bases and V by 0 bases; bases with no gene match: 6. This CDR3 comprises 15 residues. The germline V gene has CDR1 SGDLS and CDR2 YYNGEE. DNA of the CDR3: TGTGCCAGCAGCGTAGGGAGCGGGAGGGATGGTGAGCAGTTCTTC. Translation: CASSVGSGRDGEQFF. The complete variable domain, with remaining parts taken from reference TRBV9 and TRBJ2-1, reads DSGVTQTPKHLITATGQRVTLRCSPRSGDLSVYWYQQSLDQGLQFLIQYYNGEERAKGNILERFSAQQFPDLHSELNLSSLELGDSALYFCASSVGSGRDGEQFFGPGTRLTVL.

This clonotype was seen just once. The rearrangement joins TRBV30 to TRBJ2-5; 7 bases are shared with TRBD1. The J segment lost 2 bases and the V segment lost 8 bases, leaving 8 bases of the junction unmatched. The CDR3 has 13 amino acids. CDR1 is GTSNPN, CDR2 SVGIG, per germline (reference sequence). CDR3 sequence: CAGSGGWQETQYF. The CDR3 nucleotides read TGTGCCGGATCAGGGGGTTGGCAAGAGACCCAGTACTTC.

The gene calls are TRBV10-3 and TRBJ2-2; D is undetermined. CDR3 length: 14 amino acids. V lost 1 base and J lost 4, with 7 bases in between. Germline lookup yields CDR1 ENHRY and CDR2 SYGVKD. The CDR3 DNA reads as TGTGCCATCAGTGAGTTAGGGATCACCGGGGAGCTGTTTTTT. Amino acids: CAISELGITGELFF.

In its sample, this clonotype was seen many times. The chain is built from TRBV12-3 or TRBV12-4 and TRBJ1-4; 7 bases map to TRBD1. The CDR3 is made up of 17 amino acids. Trimming at V came to 6 bases and at J to 0 bases, leaving 10 bases not matched to a gene. This chain's CDR3 is CASRPGQSVATNEKLFF. CDR3 in DNA: TGTGCCAGCAGGCCGGGACAGTCAGTTGCAACTAATGAAAAACTGTTTTTT.

Many counts were recorded for this clonotype. This chain connects TRBV28 to TRBJ1-5, with TRBD1 identical over 9 bases. The junction had 3 bases not matched to a gene; V was cut back by 5 bases and J by 4 bases. Per the germline V gene, CDR1 is MDHEN and CDR2 is SYDVKM. The CDR3 is 14 amino acids. The CDR3 sequence is CASSAGTGNQPQHF. For the CDR3, the DNA is TGTGCCAGCAGTGCCGGGACAGGGAATCAGCCCCAGCATTTT.

The chain uses TRBV28 and TRBJ2-5; D is perhaps TRBD1 (6 bases). Trimming took off 5 bases at V and 5 bases at J, with 18 bases between the two ends. This CDR3 has 15 residues. Germline CDR1 reads MDHEN; CDR2 reads SYDVKM. CDR3 region: CASSVPGQGRETQYF. In DNA, the CDR3 is TGTGCCAGCAGTGTGCCGGGACAAGGCAGGGAGACCCAGTACTTC.

Ten or more counts support this clonotype. The J gene is TRBJ2-7, the V gene TRBV28, with D uncertain. Germline V lookup: CDR1 MDHEN, CDR2 SYDVKM. This CDR3 is built from 15 residues. V lost 2 bases and J lost 9, with 20 bases in between. The CDR3 DNA reads TGTGCCAGCAGTTTAACCCCCGAAACGTATTTCGGGCAGTACTTC. Its translation is CASSLTPETYFGQYF.